The 21 T cell receptor beta chains in this list originate from one sample, sequenced in a study of cytomegalovirus exposure and HLA in healthy donors. The data were produced by immunoSEQ multiplex PCR, yet TCRdb's version contains in-frame clones alone and is incomplete. The table lists about 130,000 clones, roughly 89% of them singletons, with about 2% in the top ten. Source material: PBMCs. These receptors were taken from a woman between 18 and 29 years old in good health and CMV-seronegative.

The V call is TRBV15, the J call TRBJ2-1; the D is unclear. Germline CDR1 and CDR2: LNHNV and YYDKDF (reference sequence). V was cut by 0 bases and J by 2 bases, with 8 bases left in between. The CDR3 covers 15 residues. For the CDR3, the DNA is TGTGCCACCAGCAGAGAGGTGGCCACCTACAATGAGCAGTTCTTC. As protein: CATSREVATYNEQFF. Looking up the rest from reference TRBV15 and TRBJ2-1 gives the full variable domain: DAMVIQNPRYQVTQFGKPVTLSCSQTLNHNVMYWYQQKSSQAPKLLFHYYDKDFNNEADTPDNFQSRRPNTSFCFLDIRSPGLGDTAMYLCATSREVATYNEQFFGPGTRLTVL.

This clone was seen only a few times. This rearrangement joins TRBV2 to TRBJ2-5, with TRBD2 matching over 10 bases. With V trimmed by 6 bases and J by 4 bases, 14 bases remained unmatched. Germline CDR1 is SNHLY and CDR2 is FYNNEI. CDR3 length equals 17 residues. CDR3 region: CASSQWVRIAGGETQYF. DNA of the CDR3: TGTGCCAGCAGCCAATGGGTGAGAATAGCGGGAGGAGAGACCCAGTACTTC.

The rearrangement joins TRBV7-8 to TRBJ2-7; no definite D call. In germline, CDR1 is SGHVS, CDR2 FQNEAQ. The CDR3 runs to 14 residues. The ends were cut back, 2 bases at V and 1 base at J, with 9 bases in the middle. The CDR3 region is CASSLSSKSYEQYF. The CDR3 DNA reads as TGTGCCAGCAGCTTATCCAGTAAGTCCTACGAGCAGTACTTC.

The chain uses TRBV27 and TRBJ2-5; no firm D call. The CDR3 has 13 amino acids. CDR1 is MNHEY, CDR2 SMNVEV, per germline (reference sequence). The V end was cut by 4 bases, the J end by 5 bases, with 11 bases between. CDR3 coding DNA: TGTGCCAGCAGTTATCCCCCCTTTGAGACCCAGTACTTC. Amino acids: CASSYPPFETQYF.

The J gene is TRBJ1-4, the V gene TRBV6-1; D is undetermined. Trimming left V 3 bases short and J 0 bases short, with 8 bases between. The CDR3 consists of 15 residues. CDR1 and CDR2 (germline): MNHNS, SASEGT. The CDR3 DNA follows: TGTGCCAGCAGTGAGCAGCGTGCAACTAATGAAAAACTGTTTTTT. It is translated as CASSEQRATNEKLFF.

V usage is TRBV5-1 and J usage is TRBJ2-5, with D tentatively TRBD2 (5 bases). CDR3 length equals 16 residues. V lost 1 base to trimming and J lost 0 bases, with 13 bases between them. Germline V gives CDR1 SGHRS, CDR2 YFSETQ. CDR3 sequence: CASSLRAANHQETQYF. CDR3 bases: TGCGCCAGCAGCTTGCGAGCGGCTAACCACCAAGAGACCCAGTACTTC.

This clone was counted once. The V call is TRBV5-8, the J call TRBJ2-2; D possibly corresponds to TRBD1 (5 bases). Germline CDR1 SGHTS, CDR2 YDEGEE. The length of the CDR3 is 14 residues. V lost 5 bases, J lost 0 bases, and 8 bases lay in between. The CDR3 bases are TGTGCCAGCAGGACAGCCACGAACACCGGGGAGCTGTTTTTT. Protein sequence: CASRTATNTGELFF.

The J gene is TRBJ2-7, the V gene TRBV28, with 10 nucleotides matching TRBD1. V shed 6 bases and J 6 bases; nucleotides not matched to a gene: 8. Germline V gene data show CDR1 as MDHEN and CDR2 as SYDVKM. There are 14 residues in the CDR3. As DNA, the CDR3 is TGTGCCAGCAGCGATACCGGGACAGGGGTCGAGCAGTACTTC. Its protein is CASSDTGTGVEQYF.

Details on this clone: One junction end does not reproduce the germline sequence, and a read error may be involved. The chain has TRBV13 and TRBJ2-7, with D possibly being TRBD1 (5 bases). Germline CDR1 and CDR2: PRHDT and FYEKMQ (reference sequence). CDR3 length: 12 amino acids. The CDR3: CASSLGSRDLHF. CDR3 nucleotide sequence: TGTGCCAGCAGCTTAGGGTCCAGGGATCTACACTTC.

V usage is TRBV29-1 and J usage is TRBJ2-3; no definite D call. The V and J ends lost 0 bases and 2 bases respectively, with 15 bases between them. CDR1 is SQVTM and CDR2 is ANQGSEA in the germline V gene. The CDR3 has 16 amino acids. CDR3 DNA: TGCAGCGTTGAAGATGACTCTCACGGTCCCACAGATACGCAGTATTTT. It translates to CSVEDDSHGPTDTQYF.

The rearrangement links TRBV2 to TRBJ2-5; 10 bases agree with TRBD1. Germline CDR1 and CDR2: SNHLY and FYNNEI. The CDR3 runs to 15 residues. The trim removed 11 bases at V and 6 bases at J, leaving 15 bases unmatched. CDR3 sequence reads: CAGKTGTGALQTQYF. The CDR3 bases are TGTGCCGGCAAGACCGGGACAGGGGCTTTGCAGACCCAGTACTTC.

This clone was observed a few times. The same CDR3 is also encoded by other DNA sequences in this sample. The V and J genes are TRBV28 and TRBJ2-3, with TRBD1 matching over 7 bases. With 5 bases clipped from V and 2 bases from J, the junction kept 7 bases outside the gene matches. Germline V gene data show CDR1 as MDHEN and CDR2 as SYDVKM. The CDR3 length is 15 residues. CDR3 amino acids: CASSLRDRTTDTQYF. CDR3 DNA: TGTGCCAGCAGTCTCCGGGACAGAACCACAGATACGCAGTATTTT.

V usage is TRBV5-1 and J usage is TRBJ1-1, with D unresolved. Per germline, CDR1 SGHRS and CDR2 YFSETQ. Trimming left V 0 bases short and J 1 base short, with 7 bases between. The CDR3 is 14 residues long. The CDR3, as DNA: TGCGCCAGCAGCTTGGCCTACAGGAACACTGAAGCTTTCTTT. Protein sequence: CASSLAYRNTEAFF.

The gene calls are TRBV21-1 and TRBJ2-7; TRBD2, the table's D call, was not compared with the DNA. TRBV21-1 is a recognized pseudogene. This CDR3 is 14 amino acids long. The CDR3 sequence is CASSNGPSKYEQYF. The DNA of the CDR3 is TGTGCCAGCAGCAACGGGCCTAGCAAGTACGAGCAGTACTTC.

There are a few counts of this clone. This rearrangement joins TRBV9 to TRBJ1-1; tentative D call: TRBD1 (6 bases). The germline CDR1 and CDR2 sequences are SGDLS and YYNGEE. The V end lost 0 bases, the J end lost 2 bases, and 23 bases lay between the germline ends. This CDR3 is 19 amino acids long. In nucleotides, the CDR3 is TGTGCCAGCAGCGTAGCGGCGGGACAAGCGGCGGGGGGAAACACTGAAGCTTTCTTT. Protein sequence: CASSVAAGQAAGGNTEAFF. Full variable domain (outside the CDR3, taken from reference TRBV9 and TRBJ1-1): DSGVTQTPKHLITATGQRVTLRCSPRSGDLSVYWYQQSLDQGLQFLIQYYNGEERAKGNILERFSAQQFPDLHSELNLSSLELGDSALYFCASSVAAGQAAGGNTEAFFGQGTRLTVV.

V is TRBV9 and J is TRBJ2-3; 10 bases align to TRBD1. Germline V gene data show CDR1 as SGDLS and CDR2 as YYNGEE. There are 17 residues in the CDR3. V shed 4 bases, J shed 1 base, and the junction held 9 bases outside the gene matches. This CDR3 reads CASSPLVTGGGTDTQYF. The CDR3 DNA reads TGTGCCAGCAGCCCTTTAGTGACAGGGGGCGGCACAGATACGCAGTATTTT. The full variable domain, with the rest looked up from reference TRBV9 and TRBJ2-3, is DSGVTQTPKHLITATGQRVTLRCSPRSGDLSVYWYQQSLDQGLQFLIQYYNGEERAKGNILERFSAQQFPDLHSELNLSSLELGDSALYFCASSPLVTGGGTDTQYFGPGTRLTVL.

This sequence joins TRBV28 and TRBJ2-7; TRBD2 agrees at 9 bases. V shed 3 bases, J shed 2 bases, and the junction held 5 bases outside the gene matches. Germline lookup yields CDR1 MDHEN and CDR2 SYDVKM. The CDR3 contains 15 residues. CDR3 bases: TGTGCCAGCAGTTTGGTGCTAGCGGGAACCTACGAGCAGTACTTC. Its protein is CASSLVLAGTYEQYF. The full variable domain, in which reference TRBV28 and TRBJ2-7 provide the parts outside the CDR3, is DVKVTQSSRYLVKRTGEKVFLECVQDMDHENMFWYRQDPGLGLRLIYFSYDVKMKEKGDIPEGYSVSREKKERFSLILESASTNQTSMYLCASSLVLAGTYEQYFGPGTRLTVT.

This clone was seen once. The chain couples TRBV7-9 to TRBJ1-3; D is possibly TRBD1 (6 bases). The CDR3 contains 15 residues. V was shortened by 3 bases and J by 7 bases, with 16 bases between the two germline ends. Germline CDR1 SEHNR, CDR2 FQNEAQ (reference sequence). The CDR3: CASSFQTGRGNTIYF. CDR3 in DNA: TGTGCCAGCAGCTTTCAAACAGGGAGGGGGAACACCATATATTTT.

The V call is TRBV10-2, the J call TRBJ2-1, with D possibly matching TRBD2 (5 bases). CDR1 is WSHSY, CDR2 SAAADI, per germline. The V and J ends lost 7 bases and 4 bases respectively, with 8 bases between them. The CDR3 is 12 residues long. CDR3 in DNA: TGCGCCAGCACGAAGCGGTACAATGAGCAGTTCTTC. Translation: CASTKRYNEQFF.

The genes are TRBV29-1 and TRBJ2-3, with TRBD1 as a possible D gene (5 bases). V shed 7 bases and J shed 0 bases, with 20 bases lying between them. Per germline, CDR1 SQVTM and CDR2 ANQGSEA. This CDR3 region has 16 residues. In DNA, the CDR3 is TGCAGCGCTCTTCATTTGGGGCAGGGTAGCACAGATACGCAGTATTTT. As protein: CSALHLGQGSTDTQYF.

This clone was observed a single time. At one end the junction does not follow the germline gene, possibly because of a read error. The chain has TRBV19 and TRBJ1-5, with D perhaps matching TRBD1 (5 bases). Looked up from germline, CDR1 is LNHDA and CDR2 is SQIVND (reference sequence). This CDR3 has 14 residues. CDR3 DNA sequence: TGTGCCACCGCTCCCGGGGGTAGCAGTCAGCCCCAGCATTTT. Protein sequence: CATAPGGSSQPQHF.